Presented here are 10 T cell receptor beta chains from one specimen sequenced in a study of blood T cell repertoires in COVID-19. Clones were sequenced by immunoSEQ multiplex PCR, and TCRdb holds only the in-frame ones, with some missing. The sample includes fewer than 500,000 clones, 75% to 90% of them seen just once. Sequencing was done on a sample of PBMCs or T cells enriched from blood (not recorded which). The receptors shown here come from a man aged 25 to 40 who had recovered from COVID-19.

CDR3 sequence (DNA): TGTGCCAGCAGCCCCCGGAGGACAGGAGCCTACGAGCAGTACTTC. Translated: CASSPRRTGAYEQYF. The V and J genes are TRBV21-1 and TRBJ2-7; the table calls TRBD1, which could not be checked here. TRBV21-1 is a recognized pseudogene. The CDR3 length is 15 residues.

The chain carries TRBV5-1 and TRBJ2-3; 11 bases map to TRBD1. CDR3 length: 15 residues. CDR1 is SGHRS and CDR2 is YFSETQ in the germline V gene. V shed 0 bases and J 6 bases; nucleotides not matched to a gene: 3. The CDR3 DNA follows: TGCGCCAGCAGCTTGGGGACAGGGGGCGCGGATACGCAGTATTTT. Amino acids: CASSLGTGGADTQYF.

This chain uses TRBV19 with TRBJ1-2, with 7 bases lining up with TRBD1. This CDR3 region has 14 residues. Germline loops: CDR1 LNHDA, CDR2 SQIVND (reference sequence). J was trimmed by 1 base and V by 7 bases; bases with no gene match: 6. CDR3 loop: CASTIGQDNYGYTF. The CDR3, as DNA: TGTGCCAGTACCATAGGACAGGATAACTATGGCTACACCTTC.

This sequence joins TRBV7-2 and TRBJ2-7; 8 positions match TRBD2. Germline loops: CDR1 SGHTA, CDR2 FQGNSA. Unmatched junction bases numbered 7, after V lost 1 base and J lost 2 bases. This CDR3 comprises 16 residues. The CDR3 protein is CASSLGLASVTYEQYF. CDR3 DNA sequence: TGTGCCAGCAGCTTAGGACTAGCGAGCGTAACCTACGAGCAGTACTTC.

The chain uses TRBV4-1 and TRBJ2-7, with D perhaps matching TRBD1 (5 bases). Between the trimmed V and J ends, which lost 0 bases and 2 bases, there was a span of 14 bases. Per germline, CDR1 MGHRA and CDR2 YSYEKL. The length of the CDR3 is 16 residues. The CDR3 sequence: CASSQDHRQSAYEQYF. CDR3 DNA sequence: TGCGCCAGCAGCCAAGATCACCGACAGTCTGCCTACGAGCAGTACTTC.

The chain links TRBV28 to TRBJ1-6; no definite D call. The CDR3 runs to 13 residues. CDR1 MDHEN and CDR2 SYDVKM come from the germline V gene. Trimming shortened V by 6 bases and J by 10 bases, and 13 bases separated the two germline ends. CDR3 nucleotides: TGTGCCAGCAGCACCACGGGAGGCTCACCCCTCCACTTT. Amino acids: CASSTTGGSPLHF.

The J gene is TRBJ1-5, the V gene TRBV7-8; unclear D gene. The V end was cut by 1 base, the J end by 9 bases, with 7 bases between. CDR1 SGHVS and CDR2 FQNEAQ come from the germline V gene. The CDR3 has 12 residues. The CDR3 DNA reads TGTGCCAGCAGCTTAGATCGGGGGCCCCAGCATTTT. It encodes CASSLDRGPQHF.

The chain couples TRBV27 to TRBJ2-7, with 11 bases aligning to TRBD2. The J segment lost 2 bases and the V segment lost 4 bases, leaving 4 bases of the junction unmatched. The CDR3 loop spans 15 amino acids. Germline CDR1 and CDR2: MNHEY and SMNVEV (reference sequence). CDR3 in DNA: TGTGCCAGCAGTTCTGGGACTAGCGGAACCTACGAGCAGTACTTC. This encodes CASSSGTSGTYEQYF.

The count of this clone is one. This chain links TRBV2 with TRBJ2-5, with a tentative D call TRBD1 (5 bases). Trimming stripped 4 bases from V and 4 bases from J, with 10 bases between. CDR3 length: 13 residues. CDR1 and CDR2 from the germline V gene are SNHLY and FYNNEI. The CDR3 region is CASSADSRETQYF. The DNA for the CDR3 is TGTGCCAGCAGTGCAGACAGTCGAGAGACCCAGTACTTC.

V gene TRBV3-1 (or the pseudogene TRBV3-2) combines with J gene TRBJ2-7, with TRBD2 identical over 7 bases. In germline, CDR1 is LGHDT, CDR2 YNNKEL (reference sequence). The V and J ends lost 4 bases and 6 bases, in that order; junction bases with no gene match: 15. CDR3 length equals 16 residues. The CDR3 here is CASSPSARGSSREQYF. Here the CDR3 DNA reads TGTGCCAGCAGCCCCTCAGCCCGCGGGAGTAGCCGCGAGCAGTACTTC.